This entry features one T cell receptor beta chain sequence. This sample is drawn from a study of blood T cell repertoires in COVID-19. Overall study: Whether acute or convalescent, the COVID-19 samples came from the United States, Italy and Spain. PBMCs, B-cell-depleted T cells, or T cells were the source of the cDNA or gDNA that made up the material.

Source study methods: From reference gene primer amplification, estimates of nucleated cell counts were derived. Generated by immunoSEQ multiplex PCR, the TCRdb table keeps only in-frame clones and is missing some. That table gives V, J and clone size, and the DNA gave D and trimming. Here the sample spans about 89,000 clones, more than 60% being singletons. This clonotype was obtained from a human donor in a cohort sampled during active COVID-19. The sample comprised peripheral blood.

CDR3 region: CASSLKAGPSYEQYF. The CDR3 region has the DNA TGTGCCAGCAGCTTAAAGGCGGGACCGTCCTACGAGCAGTACTTC. The V call is TRBV7-3, the J call TRBJ2-7; tentative D call: TRBD2 (6 bases). V gave up 1 base and J gave up 1 base, with 11 bases separating them. This CDR3 is 15 amino acids long. Germline assignment: CDR1 SGHTA and CDR2 FQGTGA.